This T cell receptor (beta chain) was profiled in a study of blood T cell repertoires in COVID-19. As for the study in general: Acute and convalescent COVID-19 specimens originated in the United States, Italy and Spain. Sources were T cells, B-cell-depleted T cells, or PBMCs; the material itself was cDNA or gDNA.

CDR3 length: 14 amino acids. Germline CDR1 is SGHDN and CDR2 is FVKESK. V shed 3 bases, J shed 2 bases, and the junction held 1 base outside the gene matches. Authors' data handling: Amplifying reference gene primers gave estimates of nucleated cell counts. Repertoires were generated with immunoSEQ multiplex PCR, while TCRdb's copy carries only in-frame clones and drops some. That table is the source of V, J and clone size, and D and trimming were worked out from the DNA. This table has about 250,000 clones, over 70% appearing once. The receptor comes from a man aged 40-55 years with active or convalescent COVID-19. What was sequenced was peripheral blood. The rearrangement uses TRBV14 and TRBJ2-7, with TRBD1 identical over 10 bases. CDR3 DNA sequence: TGTGCCAGCAGCCACGGACAGGGGGCCTACGAGCAGTACTTC. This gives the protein CASSHGQGAYEQYF.